A single sample gave rise to the 14 T cell receptor beta chains below, sequenced in a study of shared clonotypes between healthy human individuals. Profiled with immunoSEQ multiplex PCR; TCRdb holds only in-frame clones, not every one. The repertoire holds under 2,000,000 clones, roughly 95% seen once, with more than 0.95% in the top ten. Positive CCR7 selection of CD45RO-negative cells yielded the naive CD8 cells, and terminally differentiated effector memory CD45RA+ cells were excluded. The sample taken for sequencing was naive CD8+ T cells sorted from blood. These receptors were taken from a man aged 18 to 29 in good health.

The table lists this clone with a count of one. The J gene is TRBJ2-2, the V gene TRBV7-9; D possibly corresponds to TRBD2 (6 bases). Germline CDR1 is SEHNR and CDR2 is FQNEAQ (reference sequence). Trimming took off 4 bases at V and 5 bases at J, with 8 bases between the two ends. The CDR3 contains 13 residues. CDR3 nucleotide sequence: TGTGCCAGCAGCTCAGGGACTACCGGGGAGCTGTTTTTT. Translated, it gives CASSSGTTGELFF.

This chain links TRBV9 with TRBJ2-3; D call uncertain. CDR1 is SGDLS and CDR2 is YYNGEE in the germline V gene. This CDR3 comprises 12 residues. Trimming stripped 4 bases from V and 6 bases from J, with 9 bases between. The CDR3 bases are TGTGCCAGCAGCTCAGCGCCGGATACGCAGTATTTT. Protein: CASSSAPDTQYF.

V usage is TRBV18 and J usage is TRBJ2-1; tentatively, D is TRBD2 (6 bases). V shed 0 bases and J shed 6 bases, with 15 bases lying between them. CDR1 is KGHSH and CDR2 is LQKENI in the germline V gene. The CDR3 is 16 amino acids. Here the CDR3 reads CASSPPPGGNPNEQFF. The CDR3 DNA is TGTGCCAGCTCACCACCCCCAGGCGGGAACCCCAATGAGCAGTTCTTC.

The genes are TRBV2 and TRBJ2-5, with TRBD2 as a possible D gene (5 bases). The V and J ends lost 10 bases and 5 bases respectively, with 23 bases between them. CDR1 SNHLY and CDR2 FYNNEI come from the germline V gene. The CDR3 has 15 residues. CDR3: CATPSSDITRETQYF. The CDR3, as DNA: TGTGCCACCCCTAGCTCCGATATAACACGGGAGACCCAGTACTTC.

This clone showed up just once. V gene TRBV28 combines with J gene TRBJ2-3; D unresolved. This CDR3 spans 15 amino acids. V was cut by 3 bases and J by 2 bases, with 12 bases left in between. Germline CDR1 and CDR2: MDHEN and SYDVKM. CDR3 region: CASSFPRLNTDTQYF. The CDR3 coding sequence is TGTGCCAGCAGTTTCCCTAGGTTAAACACAGATACGCAGTATTTT.

The V call is TRBV25-1, the J call TRBJ2-7; 9 bases are a match to TRBD1. Germline V CDR1 and CDR2: MGHDK, SYGVNS. The CDR3 spans 14 residues. With 6 bases clipped from V and 7 bases from J, the junction kept 10 bases outside the gene matches. The CDR3 spells CASRTGGLTEEQYF. The CDR3 nucleotides are TGTGCCAGCAGGACAGGGGGATTAACCGAAGAGCAGTACTTC.

The CDR3 reads CASSFVGGPNEQYF. Here the CDR3 DNA reads TGTGCCAGCAGTTTTGTAGGGGGCCCGAACGAGCAGTACTTC. The chain couples TRBV27 to TRBJ2-7, with 7 bases lining up with TRBD1. J was trimmed by 5 bases and V by 3 bases; bases with no gene match: 7. CDR1 is MNHEY, CDR2 SMNVEV, per germline (reference sequence). This CDR3 contains 14 residues.

This clone was recorded only once. The chain employs TRBV5-1 and TRBJ2-7; maybe TRBD1 (5 bases). Trimming left V 5 bases short and J 7 bases short, with 19 bases between. CDR3 length: 14 amino acids. Germline CDR1 is SGHRS and CDR2 is YFSETQ. CDR3 in DNA: TGCGCCAGCAGGTTAGGACAAGAGGCCCCAGAGCAGTACTTC. This encodes CASRLGQEAPEQYF.

The chain is built from TRBV18 and TRBJ1-1; D gene ambiguous. With 3 bases removed from V and 5 bases from J, the gap between germline ends came to 7 bases. This CDR3 region has 12 residues. CDR1 and CDR2 (germline): KGHSH, LQKENI. The CDR3 DNA reads TGTGCCAGCTCACCGGGAATGACTGAAGCTTTCTTT. Translation: CASSPGMTEAFF.

The rearrangement links TRBV5-1 to TRBJ2-3; D tentatively fits TRBD1 or TRBD2 (5 bases each). The V end was cut by 1 base, the J end by 6 bases, with 15 bases between. CDR3 length: 15 amino acids. Germline CDR1 reads SGHRS; CDR2 reads YFSETQ. The CDR3 region is CASSLSGTPEDTQYF. The CDR3 coding sequence is TGCGCCAGCAGCTTGTCTGGGACCCCTGAGGATACGCAGTATTTT.

The V call is TRBV2, the J call TRBJ2-7; tentatively, D is TRBD1 (7 bases). Trimming took 6 bases from V and 5 from J, leaving 14 bases between them. This CDR3 has 13 residues. Per germline, CDR1 SNHLY and CDR2 FYNNEI. The CDR3 loop is CASRGRGVDEQYF. The DNA of the CDR3 is TGTGCCAGCAGAGGCAGGGGGGTAGACGAGCAGTACTTC. Full variable domain (missing parts from reference TRBV2 and TRBJ2-7): EPEVTQTPSHQVTQMGQEVILRCVPISNHLYFYWYRQILGQKVEFLVSFYNNEISEKSEIFDDQFSVERPDGSNFTLKIRSTKLEDSAMYFCASRGRGVDEQYFGPGTRLTVT.

This clone was seen just once. J is TRBJ2-1 and V is TRBV13; D is possibly TRBD2 (6 bases). The germline V gene encodes CDR1 PRHDT and CDR2 FYEKMQ (reference sequence). V lost 2 bases, J lost 0 bases, and 8 bases lay in between. The CDR3 is 15 amino acids. The CDR3 DNA sequence: TGTGCCAGCAGCTTAAGCGGGCCCTCCTACAATGAGCAGTTCTTC. It yields the protein CASSLSGPSYNEQFF.

CDR3 amino acids: CASSPAGLAGSQAEQYF. The CDR3 DNA is TGTGCCAGCAGCCCTGCCGGACTAGCGGGATCTCAGGCCGAGCAGTACTTC. The genes are TRBV7-9 and TRBJ2-7; 12 positions match TRBD2. Germline CDR1 and CDR2: SEHNR and FQNEAQ (reference sequence). The CDR3 has 17 amino acids. After removal of 5 bases from V and 6 bases from J, the junction contained 14 bases not matched to a gene.

The gene calls are TRBV11-2 and TRBJ2-7; D is unclear. The CDR3 extends over 16 amino acids. Germline values: CDR1 SGHAT, CDR2 FQNNGV. Trimming took 0 bases from V and 4 from J, leaving 16 bases between them. DNA of the CDR3: TGTGCCAGCAGCTTAGATCCGGCCTATGACGGGTACGAGCAGTACTTC. It encodes CASSLDPAYDGYEQYF.